The present T cell receptor (beta chain) was sequenced within a study of blood T cell repertoires in COVID-19. Clones were read by immunoSEQ multiplex PCR, and TCRdb kept only the in-frame ones, dropping some. This table holds more than 150,000 clones, 86% found once. V shed 6 bases, J shed 1 base, and the junction held 8 bases outside the gene matches. This CDR3 contains 16 residues. Germline-derived CDR1 and CDR2 are SGHTA and FQGNSA. The sequencing input was peripheral blood. This TCR was recovered from a man in his late teens or twenties with acute or convalescent COVID-19. This rearrangement joins TRBV7-2 to TRBJ2-5; 10 bases agree with TRBD2. The DNA for the CDR3 is TGTGCCAGCAGGTCCCCGGGACTAGCGAGCCAAGAGACCCAGTACTTC. Translation: CASRSPGLASQETQYF.